This T cell receptor beta chain emerged from a study of cytomegalovirus exposure and HLA in healthy donors. There are 14 residues in the CDR3. Looked up from germline, CDR1 is MNHNS and CDR2 is SASEGT. The germline V and J ends were trimmed by 6 bases and 2 bases, with 12 bases remaining between them. As concerns this clone: Its cognate antigen is unknown.

Broader study findings: The study flagged around 160 TCR beta chains as cytomegalovirus-associated. The study found most TCR sequences rare, yet found some public TCRs in many donors.

Libraries were prepared by immunoSEQ multiplex PCR; TCRdb keeps only in-frame clonotypes and omits some of them. The sample includes 250,000 to 300,000 clones, around 91% seen only once; the top ten take under 0.4%. The chain combines TRBV6-1 with TRBJ2-3, with D maybe TRBD2 (5 bases). This TCR was sampled from a woman between 18 and 29 years old in good health and CMV-seronegative. The sequenced sample was PBMCs. The CDR3 coding sequence is TGTGCCAGCAGGGAGAGGGCTAACACAGATACGCAGTATTTT. Translated, it gives CASRERANTDTQYF.